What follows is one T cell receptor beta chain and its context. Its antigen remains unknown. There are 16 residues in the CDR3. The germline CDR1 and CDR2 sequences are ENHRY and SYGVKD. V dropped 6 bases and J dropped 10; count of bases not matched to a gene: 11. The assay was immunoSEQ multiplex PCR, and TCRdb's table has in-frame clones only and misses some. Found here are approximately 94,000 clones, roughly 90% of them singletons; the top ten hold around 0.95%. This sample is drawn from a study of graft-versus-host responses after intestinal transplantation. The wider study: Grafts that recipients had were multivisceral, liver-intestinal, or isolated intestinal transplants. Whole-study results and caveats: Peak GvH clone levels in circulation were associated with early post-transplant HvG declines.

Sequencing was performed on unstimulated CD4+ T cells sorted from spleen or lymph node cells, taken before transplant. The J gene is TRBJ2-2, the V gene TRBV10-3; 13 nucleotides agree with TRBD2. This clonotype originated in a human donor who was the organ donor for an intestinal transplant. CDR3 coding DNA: TGTGCCATCAGCTCTGGGACTAGCGGGGTCGCCGCGGAGCTGTTTTTT. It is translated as CAISSGTSGVAAELFF.